Below, 15 T cell receptor beta chains from the same sample are listed, as sequenced in a study of shared clonotypes between healthy human individuals. Produced via immunoSEQ multiplex PCR; TCRdb's table is partial and in-frame only. The sample carries over 850,000 clones, 78% recorded once. The sequencing input was memory CD4+ T cells from PBMCs. Subset noted: CD45RA-negative fraction. The receptors were sampled from a man younger than 35 in good health. Some clones in this sample may be carry-over from other donors' samples.

The chain couples TRBV7-9 to TRBJ1-4; maybe TRBD1 (5 bases). The CDR3 is 15 residues long. Germline CDR1 reads SEHNR; CDR2 reads FQNEAQ (reference sequence). V lost 8 bases and J lost 14, with 27 bases in between. The CDR3 here is CASPGPELGAEGLFF. CDR3 in DNA: TGTGCCAGCCCTGGCCCCGAATTAGGGGCTGAAGGGCTGTTTTTT.

The V and J genes are TRBV28 and TRBJ2-2, with 9 bases aligning to TRBD1. The CDR3 covers 16 residues. Trimming removed 0 bases from V and 1 base from J; junction bases left unmatched: 0. Germline CDR1 and CDR2: MDHEN and SYDVKM. CDR3 sequence: CASSLWGQGNTGELFF. In DNA form, the CDR3 reads TGTGCCAGCAGTTTATGGGGACAGGGGAACACCGGGGAGCTGTTTTTT. Complete variable domain (other parts from reference TRBV28 and TRBJ2-2): DVKVTQSSRYLVKRTGEKVFLECVQDMDHENMFWYRQDPGLGLRLIYFSYDVKMKEKGDIPEGYSVSREKKERFSLILESASTNQTSMYLCASSLWGQGNTGELFFGEGSRLTVL.

V is TRBV7-9 and J is TRBJ1-4; D gene uncertain. This CDR3 region has 12 residues. V lost 3 bases, J lost 7 bases, and 6 bases lay in between. Germline assignment: CDR1 SEHNR and CDR2 FQNEAQ (reference sequence). The CDR3 loop reads CASSFDIEKLFF. For the CDR3, the DNA is TGTGCCAGCAGCTTTGACATTGAAAAACTGTTTTTT.

The sample holds a few counts of this clone. The chain links TRBV9 to TRBJ1-4, with D possibly being TRBD1 (5 bases). CDR3 length: 15 residues. Trimming removed 0 bases at V and 6 bases at J, with 12 bases between. CDR1 and CDR2 from the germline V gene are SGDLS and YYNGEE. The CDR3 DNA reads as TGTGCCAGCAGCGTAGAGGGACGGAAGGATGAAAAACTGTTTTTT. Its protein product is CASSVEGRKDEKLFF.

The chain uses TRBV28 and TRBJ2-7, with 10 bases lining up with TRBD1. V trimming: 6 bases; J trimming: 9 bases; junction bases outside the gene matches: 14. The length of the CDR3 is 15 residues. Germline CDR1 and CDR2: MDHEN and SYDVKM. The CDR3 is CASRLFRDRGLWQYF. The CDR3, as DNA: TGTGCCAGCAGGCTATTCCGGGACAGGGGTCTATGGCAGTACTTC.

This clone was recorded once. V is TRBV7-3 and J is TRBJ2-3, with D perhaps TRBD1 (6 bases). This CDR3 is 15 amino acids long. Per germline, CDR1 SGHTA and CDR2 FQGTGA. Trimming cost V 2 bases and J 2 bases, with 11 bases left between them. Here the CDR3 reads CASSLLGQITDTQYF. CDR3 sequence (DNA): TGTGCCAGCAGCTTACTTGGACAGATCACAGATACGCAGTATTTT.

This chain connects TRBV4-1 to TRBJ2-1, with D possibly matching TRBD1 (7 bases). In germline, CDR1 is MGHRA, CDR2 YSYEKL. Trimming stripped 3 bases from V and 5 bases from J, with 17 bases between. This CDR3 is 16 amino acids long. The CDR3 sequence is CASSHGRTGKNNEQFF. CDR3 DNA: TGCGCCAGCAGCCATGGGAGGACAGGAAAGAACAATGAGCAGTTCTTC.

This chain connects TRBV9 to TRBJ1-1; 7 bases line up with TRBD1. The CDR3 length is 14 residues. Unmatched junction bases numbered 3, after V lost 3 bases and J lost 1 base. In germline, CDR1 is SGDLS, CDR2 YYNGEE. The CDR3 nucleotides are TGTGCCAGCAGCGGCCACAGGGGGAACACTGAAGCTTTCTTT. Protein product: CASSGHRGNTEAFF.

The chain combines TRBV21-1 with TRBJ2-7; TRBD2 is the table's D call and was not checked against the DNA. TRBV21-1 is recorded as a pseudogene. The CDR3 totals 13 residues. DNA for the CDR3: TGTGCCAGCACGGGAGTATTGGGTGACGAGCAGTACTTC. Its protein product is CASTGVLGDEQYF.

This clone was seen a few times. The genes are TRBV30 and TRBJ1-2, with 11 nucleotides matching TRBD1. Germline CDR1 and CDR2: GTSNPN and SVGIG (reference sequence). J was trimmed by 7 bases and V by 5 bases; bases with no gene match: 12. The CDR3 has 15 residues. The CDR3: CAWVAPGQGVRGYTF. The CDR3 DNA reads TGTGCCTGGGTTGCCCCGGGACAGGGGGTACGTGGCTACACCTTC.

The rearrangement links TRBV6-1 to TRBJ2-5; D call uncertain. The germline V gene has CDR1 MNHNS and CDR2 SASEGT. This CDR3 is 14 amino acids long. The germline V and J ends were trimmed by 10 bases and 4 bases, with 19 bases remaining between them. The CDR3 is CATLPGWVGETQYF. DNA for the CDR3: TGTGCCACCTTACCCGGATGGGTGGGAGAGACCCAGTACTTC.

The chain recombines TRBV25-1 with TRBJ2-1; 7 bases are a match to TRBD2. Germline V gene data show CDR1 as MGHDK and CDR2 as SYGVNS. This CDR3 has 14 residues. V dropped 8 bases and J dropped 0; count of bases not matched to a gene: 4. Here the CDR3 reads CASAAGSSYNEQFF. DNA for the CDR3: TGTGCCAGCGCAGCGGGAAGCTCCTACAATGAGCAGTTCTTC.

The J gene is TRBJ1-4, the V gene TRBV5-1; D is unresolved. V lost 0 bases, J lost 14 bases, and 14 bases lay in between. The CDR3 contains 13 residues. Germline loops: CDR1 SGHRS, CDR2 YFSETQ. CDR3 bases: TGCGCCAGCAGCTTGGGGACTGGGAAGTTTCTGTTTTTT. This codes for CASSLGTGKFLFF.

This sequence joins TRBV6-5 and TRBJ1-5; D is unresolved. The CDR3 spans 11 residues. V was shortened by 6 bases and J by 6 bases, with 6 bases between the two germline ends. Germline CDR1 is MNHEY and CDR2 is SVGAGI. CDR3 in amino acids: CASSDGQPQHF. The CDR3 DNA reads as TGTGCCAGCAGCGATGGTCAGCCCCAGCATTTT.

J is TRBJ1-4 and V is TRBV21-1; TRBD1 is the table's D call, not checked against the DNA. TRBV21-1 is shown as a pseudogene. The CDR3 is 16 residues long. CDR3 in amino acids: CASSILVRGLGEKLFF. In DNA form, the CDR3 reads TGTGCCAGCAGCATACTGGTCAGGGGCTTAGGTGAAAAACTGTTTTTT.